These 32 T cell receptor beta chains share one sample of origin, sequenced in a study of blood T cell repertoires in COVID-19. Profiled with immunoSEQ multiplex PCR; TCRdb holds only in-frame clones, not every one. The table lists some 260,000 clones, about nine tenths of them singletons. The source material was PBMCs or T cells enriched from blood (not recorded which). All receptors come from a woman between 25 and 40 years old with acute COVID-19.

The chain combines TRBV24-1 with TRBJ2-2; 12 bases line up with TRBD2. Germline V gives CDR1 KGHDR, CDR2 SFDVKD. CDR3 length: 15 residues. Losses at the gene ends were 9 bases for V and 3 bases for J; bases not matched to a gene: 4. The CDR3 bases are TGTGCCACCGGGGGACTAGCGGGCCACACCGGGGAGCTGTTTTTT. Its translation: CATGGLAGHTGELFF.

This chain connects TRBV28 to TRBJ2-7; tentative D call: TRBD2 (5 bases). The CDR3 has 12 amino acids. Trimming took off 4 bases at V and 4 bases at J, with 8 bases between the two ends. Per the germline V gene, CDR1 is MDHEN and CDR2 is SYDVKM. The CDR3 sequence is CASSWELYEQYF. Written as DNA, the CDR3 is TGTGCCAGCAGTTGGGAGTTGTACGAGCAGTACTTC.

The chain employs TRBV3-1 (or the pseudogene TRBV3-2) and TRBJ2-1, with 13 bases lining up with TRBD2. The CDR3 totals 18 residues. CDR1 is LGHDT and CDR2 is YNNKEL in the germline V gene (reference sequence). J gave up 7 bases and V 1 base, and 10 bases lay outside the gene matches. The CDR3 DNA sequence: TGTGCCAGCAGCCAAGCTGCCATGGGACTAGCGGGATTTAATGAGCAGTTCTTC. It is translated as CASSQAAMGLAGFNEQFF.

The V call is TRBV19, the J call TRBJ1-5; no clear D. The CDR3 is 17 amino acids. V was clipped by 5 bases and J by 4 bases, with 21 bases between them. The germline gives CDR1 LNHDA, CDR2 SQIVND (reference sequence). The chain's CDR3 is CASSPGIRNTINQPQHF. In nucleotides, the CDR3 is TGTGCCAGTAGTCCGGGGATCCGCAACACAATAAATCAGCCCCAGCATTTT.

J is TRBJ2-5 and V is TRBV6-5; 7 bases are shared with TRBD2. CDR1 and CDR2 from the germline V gene are MNHEY and SVGAGI. V shed 8 bases and J 3 bases; nucleotides not matched to a gene: 12. The CDR3 runs 15 residues. The CDR3: CASWVWLAAEETQYF. CDR3 in DNA: TGTGCCAGCTGGGTTTGGCTAGCGGCCGAAGAGACCCAGTACTTC.

The CDR3 coding sequence is TGCGCCAGCAGCTCATCCAGCGGGGCCCGCGAGCAGTACTTC. It encodes CASSSSSGAREQYF. V and J are TRBV5-1 and TRBJ2-7, with 7 bases that match TRBD2. The germline gives CDR1 SGHRS, CDR2 YFSETQ. The CDR3 has 14 amino acids. With V trimmed by 3 bases and J by 6 bases, 9 bases remained unmatched.

The chain recombines TRBV11-2 with TRBJ2-5, with D maybe TRBD2 (5 bases). V was clipped by 0 bases and J by 2 bases, with 16 bases between them. This CDR3 region has 17 residues. CDR1 is SGHAT, CDR2 FQNNGV, per germline. The chain's CDR3 is CASSLDPPGSWQETQYF. The CDR3 coding sequence is TGTGCCAGCAGCTTAGATCCCCCGGGATCGTGGCAAGAGACCCAGTACTTC.

The V call is TRBV10-3, the J call TRBJ1-4; no firm D call. V was cut by 10 bases and J by 6 bases, with 18 bases left in between. Germline CDR1 and CDR2: ENHRY and SYGVKD. The CDR3 sequence is 14 residues long. The CDR3 region is CATRVSLTDEKLFF. The CDR3, as DNA: TGTGCCACCCGGGTCAGCCTCACGGATGAAAAACTGTTTTTT.

There are a few counts of this clone. The chain links TRBV9 to TRBJ2-2, with TRBD2 matching 13 bases. After removal of 0 bases from V and 0 bases from J, the junction contained 8 bases not matched to a gene. Germline V gives CDR1 SGDLS, CDR2 YYNGEE. The CDR3 contains 20 residues. The CDR3 nucleotides read TGTGCCAGCAGCGTAGCAACTAGCGGGAGGGATGACGCGAACACCGGGGAGCTGTTTTTT. It encodes CASSVATSGRDDANTGELFF.

V is TRBV4-1 and J is TRBJ1-3; D is possibly TRBD1 (5 bases). This CDR3 region has 16 residues. The germline V gene has CDR1 MGHRA and CDR2 YSYEKL. V was pared by 3 bases and J by 2 bases, with 14 bases between. CDR3 DNA: TGCGCCAGCAGCCAGCAAGGGGAAGGAACTGGAAACACCATATATTTT. Its translation: CASSQQGEGTGNTIYF.

The V call is TRBV5-5, the J call TRBJ1-2; maybe TRBD1 (5 bases). Germline V gives CDR1 SGHKS, CDR2 YYEKEE (reference sequence). Deletions cut 2 bases from V and 6 bases from J, with 8 bases between. There are 12 residues in the CDR3. CDR3 sequence reads: CASSLQENGYTF. Written as DNA, the CDR3 is TGTGCCAGCAGCTTACAGGAGAATGGCTACACCTTC.

This clone was counted a single time. V gene TRBV28 combines with J gene TRBJ1-2, with D perhaps TRBD1 (6 bases). V gave up 6 bases and J gave up 7 bases, with 18 bases separating them. The germline gives CDR1 MDHEN, CDR2 SYDVKM. The CDR3 covers 14 residues. Here the CDR3 reads CASSRTTGTGGYTF. For the CDR3, the DNA is TGTGCCAGCAGCCGCACCACAGGGACGGGTGGCTACACCTTC.

CDR3 in DNA: TGTGCCAGCTCTCCCCTAGAGGACAGATGTCATGAGCAGTTCTTC. It yields the protein CASSPLEDRCHEQFF. This chain joins TRBV18 and TRBJ2-1; maybe TRBD1 (6 bases). The V end lost 6 bases, the J end lost 8 bases, and 20 bases lay between the germline ends. This CDR3 is 15 amino acids long. Per germline, CDR1 KGHSH and CDR2 LQKENI. The entire variable domain, with the rest obtained from reference TRBV18 and TRBJ2-1, is as follows: NAGVMQNPRHLVRRRGQEARLRCSPMKGHSHVYWYRQLPEEGLKFMVYLQKENIIDESGMPKERFSAEFPKEGPSILRIQQVVRGDSAAYFCASSPLEDRCHEQFFGPGTRLTVL.

This clone was counted once. The chain recombines TRBV15 with TRBJ2-1; TRBD2 is a possible D gene (6 bases). V was pared by 0 bases and J by 5 bases, with 17 bases between. Germline values: CDR1 LNHNV, CDR2 YYDKDF (reference sequence). This CDR3 spans 17 amino acids. This chain's CDR3 is CATSRDSQRVVHNEQFF. The DNA for the CDR3 is TGTGCCACCAGCAGAGATAGCCAGCGGGTGGTCCACAATGAGCAGTTCTTC.

The rearrangement uses TRBV11-2 and TRBJ2-2, with D unclear. Looked up from germline, CDR1 is SGHAT and CDR2 is FQNNGV. V was cut by 3 bases and J by 2 bases, with 10 bases left in between. The CDR3 sequence is 15 residues long. The CDR3 DNA follows: TGTGCCAGCAGCTTCTTTGGGCGAAACACCGGGGAGCTGTTTTTT. Protein sequence: CASSFFGRNTGELFF.

This clone was seen once. This chain links TRBV20-1 with TRBJ2-3, with D tentatively TRBD1 (5 bases). V was cut by 8 bases and J by 6 bases, with 9 bases left in between. CDR1 DFQATT and CDR2 SNEGSKA come from the germline V gene (reference sequence). There are 10 residues in the CDR3. The CDR3, as DNA: TGCAGTCTGAAGGGGGATACGCAGTATTTT. Its protein product is CSLKGDTQYF.

The chain joins TRBV6-5 to TRBJ1-1, with D unclear. This CDR3 has 14 amino acids. Trimming stripped 6 bases from V and 4 bases from J, with 15 bases between. Germline V gives CDR1 MNHEY, CDR2 SVGAGI. The DNA of the CDR3 is TGTGCCAGCAGGCTCCGGCCGGGATCCACTGAAGCTTTCTTT. Its translation is CASRLRPGSTEAFF.

The CDR3 here is CASSSPGGTANYGYTF. In DNA, the CDR3 is TGTGCCAGCAGCTCACCGGGAGGGACAGCTAACTATGGCTACACCTTC. This chain connects TRBV7-9 to TRBJ1-2, with 7 bases lining up with TRBD1. Trimming removed 4 bases from V and 0 bases from J; junction bases left unmatched: 8. CDR1 and CDR2 from the germline V gene are SEHNR and FQNEAQ (reference sequence). This CDR3 is 16 amino acids long.

The V and J genes are TRBV11-2 and TRBJ1-6; 10 positions agree with TRBD1. From germline, CDR1 is SGHAT and CDR2 FQNNGV. Trimming took 2 bases from V and 5 from J; bases not matched to a gene: 3. The CDR3 consists of 16 residues. The CDR3 region has the DNA TGTGCCAGCAGCTTAATCGGGACAGGGGATAATTCACCCCTCCACTTT. Translated, it gives CASSLIGTGDNSPLHF. The complete variable domain, with remaining parts taken from reference TRBV11-2 and TRBJ1-6, reads EAGVAQSPRYKIIEKRQSVAFWCNPISGHATLYWYQQILGQGPKLLIQFQNNGVVDDSQLPKDRFSAERLKGVDSTLKIQPAKLEDSAVYLCASSLIGTGDNSPLHFGNGTRLTVT.

The gene calls are TRBV2 and TRBJ2-3; 7 nucleotides align to TRBD2. V lost 0 bases and J lost 4; bases outside the gene matches: 4. This CDR3 contains 15 residues. Germline V gene lookup returns CDR1 SNHLY and CDR2 FYNNEI. As DNA, the CDR3 is TGTGCCAGCAGTGAAGCGGGAGGGCCGGCAGATACGCAGTATTTT. It codes for CASSEAGGPADTQYF.

This chain links TRBV7-9 with TRBJ1-1; D is ambiguous. Germline V gene lookup returns CDR1 SEHNR and CDR2 FQNEAQ (reference sequence). CDR3 length: 17 residues. V was shortened by 0 bases and J by 0 bases, with 14 bases between the two germline ends. CDR3 bases: TGTGCCAGCAGCTTAGCCGTCAGTCCCCTCATGAACACTGAAGCTTTCTTT. Translation: CASSLAVSPLMNTEAFF.

The rearrangement links TRBV6-2 or TRBV6-3 to TRBJ1-1; D is undetermined. Germline V gene lookup returns CDR1 MNHEY and CDR2 SVGEGT. The ends were cut back, 6 bases at V and 0 bases at J, with 11 bases in the middle. The CDR3 has 14 amino acids. This CDR3 reads CASSRRLLNTEAFF. The CDR3 coding sequence is TGTGCCAGCAGCCGAAGACTGTTGAACACTGAAGCTTTCTTT.

The chain combines TRBV5-4 with TRBJ1-6, with D possibly being TRBD1 (6 bases). Trimming shortened V by 0 bases and J by 6 bases, and 10 bases separated the two germline ends. The V gene's germline CDR1 is SGHNT and CDR2 YYREEE (reference sequence). The CDR3 has 15 residues. The CDR3 is CASSLDRDINSPLHF. CDR3 nucleotide sequence: TGTGCCAGCAGCTTGGATCGGGACATTAATTCACCCCTCCACTTT.

The chain uses TRBV11-2 and TRBJ2-3; the D gene is possibly TRBD2 (6 bases). Germline V gene sequence: CDR1 SGHAT, CDR2 FQNNGV. CDR3 length: 16 amino acids. V was cut by 5 bases and J by 5 bases, with 20 bases left in between. The CDR3 spells CASSISHGGRGDTQYF. The CDR3 coding sequence is TGTGCCAGCAGCATAAGCCACGGGGGAAGAGGAGATACGCAGTATTTT. Together with reference TRBV11-2 and TRBJ2-3, the CDR3 gives the full variable domain: EAGVAQSPRYKIIEKRQSVAFWCNPISGHATLYWYQQILGQGPKLLIQFQNNGVVDDSQLPKDRFSAERLKGVDSTLKIQPAKLEDSAVYLCASSISHGGRGDTQYFGPGTRLTVL.

This chain links TRBV25-1 with TRBJ2-3, with D perhaps TRBD1 (6 bases). Germline V gene sequence: CDR1 MGHDK, CDR2 SYGVNS. This CDR3 is built from 12 residues. V was pared by 4 bases and J by 11 bases, with 13 bases between. DNA of the CDR3: TGTGCCAGCAGTGTTTGGGACAATGGGCAGTATTTT. Translation: CASSVWDNGQYF.

V and J are TRBV9 and TRBJ2-1, with 10 nucleotides matching TRBD2. Germline CDR1 is SGDLS and CDR2 is YYNGEE. The CDR3 is 16 amino acids. The ends lost 3 bases at V and 12 bases at J; junction bases unmatched: 15. The CDR3 nucleotides read TGTGCCAGCAGCGCTCAGCCGGGACTAGCGACCGAAGGGCAGTTCTTC. Its protein is CASSAQPGLATEGQFF. The whole variable domain, filled in from reference TRBV9 and TRBJ2-1, reads DSGVTQTPKHLITATGQRVTLRCSPRSGDLSVYWYQQSLDQGLQFLIQYYNGEERAKGNILERFSAQQFPDLHSELNLSSLELGDSALYFCASSAQPGLATEGQFFGPGTRLTVL.

This chain uses TRBV25-1 with TRBJ2-1; tentative D call: TRBD1 (6 bases). CDR1 is MGHDK, CDR2 SYGVNS, per germline. The CDR3 runs to 14 residues. V lost 9 bases, J lost 0 bases, and 12 bases lay in between. The CDR3 DNA sequence: TGTGCCAGGTATGGACAGAGCTCCTACAATGAGCAGTTCTTC. Amino acids: CARYGQSSYNEQFF. The variable domain in full, completed from reference TRBV25-1 and TRBJ2-1, reads EADIYQTPRYLVIGTGKKITLECSQTMGHDKMYWYQQDPGMELHLIHYSYGVNSTEKGDLSSESTVSRIRTEHFPLTLESARPSHTSQYLCARYGQSSYNEQFFGPGTRLTVL.

The chain recombines TRBV6-5 with TRBJ1-4; 7 bases match TRBD1. This CDR3 has 14 residues. Per germline, CDR1 MNHEY and CDR2 SVGAGI. Trimming cost V 7 bases and J 8 bases; bases outside gene matches: 10. CDR3 protein: CASKPQGLGEKLFF. Written as DNA, the CDR3 is TGTGCCAGCAAGCCACAGGGGCTAGGCGAAAAACTGTTTTTT.

This clone was observed a handful of times. The chain uses TRBV7-9 and TRBJ2-7, with D tentatively TRBD2 (5 bases). V lost 5 bases, J lost 6 bases, and 26 bases lay in between. This CDR3 region has 17 residues. CDR1 and CDR2 (germline): SEHNR, FQNEAQ (reference sequence). CDR3 nucleotide sequence: TGTGCCAGCAGCGGAACGGAAGAGACAAGTTCCGCGGGCGAGCAGTACTTC. Translating it yields CASSGTEETSSAGEQYF.

This clone showed up just a few times. The J gene is TRBJ1-2, the V gene TRBV9; no clear D gene. This CDR3 spans 14 amino acids. Trimming removed 0 bases from V and 4 bases from J, with 10 bases in between. Per the germline V gene, CDR1 is SGDLS and CDR2 is YYNGEE. CDR3 loop: CASSVDDTIYGYTF. DNA of the CDR3: TGTGCCAGCAGCGTAGACGACACAATCTATGGCTACACCTTC.

The chain employs TRBV19 and TRBJ2-3; possible D gene TRBD2, 5 bases. V lost 7 bases to trimming and J lost 1 base, with 15 bases between them. The germline gives CDR1 LNHDA, CDR2 SQIVND (reference sequence). This CDR3 spans 15 amino acids. The CDR3 DNA reads TGTGCCAGTACCTCAGGTGGGAGTGGCACAGATACGCAGTATTTT. Translating gives CASTSGGSGTDTQYF.

V is TRBV6-5 and J is TRBJ2-7; 8 positions match TRBD2. The V gene's germline CDR1 is MNHEY and CDR2 SVGAGI. The J segment lost 4 bases and the V segment lost 6 bases, leaving 8 bases of the junction unmatched. The CDR3 loop spans 14 amino acids. CDR3 bases: TGTGCCAGCAGGCCGGGAGGGGCGAGTTACGAGCAGTACTTC. This codes for CASRPGGASYEQYF.